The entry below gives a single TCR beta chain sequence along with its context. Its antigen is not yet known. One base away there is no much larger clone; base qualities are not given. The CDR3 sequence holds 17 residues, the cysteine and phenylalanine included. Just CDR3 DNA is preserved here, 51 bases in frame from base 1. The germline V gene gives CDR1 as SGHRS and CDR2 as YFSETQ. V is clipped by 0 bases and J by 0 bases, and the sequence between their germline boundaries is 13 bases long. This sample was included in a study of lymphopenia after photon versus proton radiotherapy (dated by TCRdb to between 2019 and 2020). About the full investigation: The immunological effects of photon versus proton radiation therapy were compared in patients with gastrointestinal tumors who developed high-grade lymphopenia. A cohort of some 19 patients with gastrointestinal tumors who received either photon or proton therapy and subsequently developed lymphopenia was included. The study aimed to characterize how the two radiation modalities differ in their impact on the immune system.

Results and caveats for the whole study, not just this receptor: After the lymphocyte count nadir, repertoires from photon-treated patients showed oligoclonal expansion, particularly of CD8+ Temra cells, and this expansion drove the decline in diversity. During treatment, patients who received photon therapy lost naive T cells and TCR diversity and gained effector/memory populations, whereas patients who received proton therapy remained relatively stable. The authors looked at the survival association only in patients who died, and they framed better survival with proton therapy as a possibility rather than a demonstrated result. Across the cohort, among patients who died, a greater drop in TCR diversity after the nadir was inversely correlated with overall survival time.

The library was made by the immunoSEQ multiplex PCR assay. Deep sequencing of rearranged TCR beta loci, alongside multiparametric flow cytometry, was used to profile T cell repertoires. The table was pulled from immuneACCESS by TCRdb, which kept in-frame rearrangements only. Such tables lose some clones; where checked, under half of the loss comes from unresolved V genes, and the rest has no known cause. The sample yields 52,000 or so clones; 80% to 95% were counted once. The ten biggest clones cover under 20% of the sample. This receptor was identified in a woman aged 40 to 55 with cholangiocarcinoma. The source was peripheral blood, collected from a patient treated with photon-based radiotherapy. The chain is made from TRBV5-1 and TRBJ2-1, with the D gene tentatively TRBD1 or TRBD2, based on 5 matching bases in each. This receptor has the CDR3 CASSLGDDYSSYNEQFF. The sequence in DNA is TGCGCCAGCAGCTTGGGGGACGACTACAGCTCCTACAATGAGCAGTTCTTC.